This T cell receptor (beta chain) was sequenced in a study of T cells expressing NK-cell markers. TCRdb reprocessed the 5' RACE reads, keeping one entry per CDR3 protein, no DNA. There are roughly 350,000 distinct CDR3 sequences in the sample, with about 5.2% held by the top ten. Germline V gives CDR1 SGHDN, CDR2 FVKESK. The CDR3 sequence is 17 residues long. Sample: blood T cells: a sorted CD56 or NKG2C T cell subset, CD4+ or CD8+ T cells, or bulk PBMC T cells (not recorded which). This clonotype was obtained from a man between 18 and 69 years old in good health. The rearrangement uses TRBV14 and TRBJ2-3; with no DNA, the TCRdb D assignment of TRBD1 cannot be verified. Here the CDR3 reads CASSRRTGTVATDTQYF.